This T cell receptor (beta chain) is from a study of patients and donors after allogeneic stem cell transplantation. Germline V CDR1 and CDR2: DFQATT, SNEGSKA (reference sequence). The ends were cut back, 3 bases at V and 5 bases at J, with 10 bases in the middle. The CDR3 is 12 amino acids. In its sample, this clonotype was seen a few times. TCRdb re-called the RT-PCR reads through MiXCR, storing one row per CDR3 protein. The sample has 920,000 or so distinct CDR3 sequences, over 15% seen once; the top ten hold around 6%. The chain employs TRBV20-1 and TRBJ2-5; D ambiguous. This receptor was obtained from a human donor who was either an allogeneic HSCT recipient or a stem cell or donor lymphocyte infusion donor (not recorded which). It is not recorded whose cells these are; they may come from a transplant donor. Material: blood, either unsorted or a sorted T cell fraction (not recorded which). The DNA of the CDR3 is TGCAGTGCTAGCTCCCTCCCGGAGACCCAGTACTTC. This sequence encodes CSASSLPETQYF.